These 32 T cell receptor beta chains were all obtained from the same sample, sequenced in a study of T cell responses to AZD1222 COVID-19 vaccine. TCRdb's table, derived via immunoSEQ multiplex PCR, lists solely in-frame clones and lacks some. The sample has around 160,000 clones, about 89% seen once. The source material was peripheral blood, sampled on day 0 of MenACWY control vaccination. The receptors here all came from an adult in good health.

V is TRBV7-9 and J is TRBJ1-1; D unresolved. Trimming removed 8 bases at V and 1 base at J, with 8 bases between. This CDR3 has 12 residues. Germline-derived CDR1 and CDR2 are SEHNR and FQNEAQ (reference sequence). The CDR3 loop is CASRSPNTEAFF. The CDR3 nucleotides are TGTGCCAGCCGTAGCCCGAACACTGAAGCTTTCTTT. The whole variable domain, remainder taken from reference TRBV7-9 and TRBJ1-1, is DTGVSQNPRHKITKRGQNVTFRCDPISEHNRLYWYRQTLGQGPEFLTYFQNEAQLEKSRLLSDRFSAERPKGSFSTLEIQRTEQGDSAMYLCASRSPNTEAFFGQGTRLTVV.

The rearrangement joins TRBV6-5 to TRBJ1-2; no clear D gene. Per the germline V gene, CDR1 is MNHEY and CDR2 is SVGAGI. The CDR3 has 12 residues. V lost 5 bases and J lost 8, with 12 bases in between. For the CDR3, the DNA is TGTGCCAGCAGTCCGGGGAGAGAAGGCTACACCTTC. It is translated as CASSPGREGYTF.

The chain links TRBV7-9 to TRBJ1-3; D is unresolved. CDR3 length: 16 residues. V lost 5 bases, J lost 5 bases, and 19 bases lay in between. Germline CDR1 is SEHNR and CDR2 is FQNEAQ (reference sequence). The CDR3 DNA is TGTGCCAGCAGCCCACTACTCGGGCTATCTAGAAACACCATATATTTT. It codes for CASSPLLGLSRNTIYF.

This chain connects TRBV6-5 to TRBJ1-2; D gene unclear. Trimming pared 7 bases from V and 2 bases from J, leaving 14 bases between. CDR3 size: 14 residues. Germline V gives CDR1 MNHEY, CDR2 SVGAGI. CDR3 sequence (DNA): TGTGCCAGCACGCAGGCGAAACCGAACTATGGCTACACCTTC. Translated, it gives CASTQAKPNYGYTF.

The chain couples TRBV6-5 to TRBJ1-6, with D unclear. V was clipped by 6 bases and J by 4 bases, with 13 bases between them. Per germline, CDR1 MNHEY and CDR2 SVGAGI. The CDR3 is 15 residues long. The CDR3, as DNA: TGTGCCAGCAGAGGACGGGATATATATAATTCACCCCTCCACTTT. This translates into CASRGRDIYNSPLHF.

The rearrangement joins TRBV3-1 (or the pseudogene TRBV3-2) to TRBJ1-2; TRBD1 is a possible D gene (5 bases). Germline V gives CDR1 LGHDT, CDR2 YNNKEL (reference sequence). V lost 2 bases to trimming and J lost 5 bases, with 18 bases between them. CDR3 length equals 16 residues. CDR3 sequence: CASSQSRAVVGYGYTF. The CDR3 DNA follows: TGTGCCAGCAGCCAAAGCAGGGCTGTAGTGGGGTATGGCTACACCTTC.

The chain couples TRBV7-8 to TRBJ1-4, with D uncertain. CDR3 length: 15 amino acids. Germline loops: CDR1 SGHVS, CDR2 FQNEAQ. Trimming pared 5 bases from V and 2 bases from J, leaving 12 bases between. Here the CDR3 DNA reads TGTGCCAGCAGCGGGAGGCGAAACACTAATGAAAAACTGTTTTTT. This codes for CASSGRRNTNEKLFF.

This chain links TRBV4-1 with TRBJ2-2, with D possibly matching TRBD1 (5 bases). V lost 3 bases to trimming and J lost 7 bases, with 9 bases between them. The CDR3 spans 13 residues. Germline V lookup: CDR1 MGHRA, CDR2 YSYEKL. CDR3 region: CASSHPQGGELFF. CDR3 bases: TGCGCCAGCAGCCATCCCCAGGGCGGGGAGCTGTTTTTT.

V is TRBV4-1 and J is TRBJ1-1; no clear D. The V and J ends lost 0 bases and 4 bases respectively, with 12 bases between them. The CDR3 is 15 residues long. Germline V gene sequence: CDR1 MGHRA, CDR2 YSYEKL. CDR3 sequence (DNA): TGCGCCAGCAGCCAAGATTCAGGTAGGAGCACTGAAGCTTTCTTT. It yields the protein CASSQDSGRSTEAFF.

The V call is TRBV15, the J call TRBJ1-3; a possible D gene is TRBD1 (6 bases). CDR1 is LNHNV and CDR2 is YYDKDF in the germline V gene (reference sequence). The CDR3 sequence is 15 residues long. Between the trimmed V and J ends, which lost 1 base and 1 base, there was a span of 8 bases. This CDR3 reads CATSRVQGSGNTIYF. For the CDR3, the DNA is TGTGCCACCAGCAGAGTACAGGGATCTGGAAACACCATATATTTT.

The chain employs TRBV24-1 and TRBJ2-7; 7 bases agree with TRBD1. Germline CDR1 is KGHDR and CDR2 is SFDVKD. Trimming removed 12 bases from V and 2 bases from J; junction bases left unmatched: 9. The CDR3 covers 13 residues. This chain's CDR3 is CAPTGTEPYEQYF. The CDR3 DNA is TGTGCCCCCACCGGGACAGAACCCTACGAGCAGTACTTC.

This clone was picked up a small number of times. The CDR3 coding sequence is TGTGCCAGCAGTAGAACAGGGGTAGGGACTGAAGCTTTCTTT. Its protein is CASSRTGVGTEAFF. The gene calls are TRBV25-1 and TRBJ1-1; 7 positions match TRBD1. V trimming: 5 bases; J trimming: 5 bases; junction bases outside the gene matches: 8. CDR1 and CDR2 from the germline V gene are MGHDK and SYGVNS. The CDR3 spans 14 residues.

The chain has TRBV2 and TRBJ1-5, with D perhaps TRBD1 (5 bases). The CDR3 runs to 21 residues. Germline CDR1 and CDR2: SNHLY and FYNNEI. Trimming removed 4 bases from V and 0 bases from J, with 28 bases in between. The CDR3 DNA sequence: TGTGCCAGCAGTGGAGGGTTCGAACGGGACGCACAACCTTATAGCAATCAGCCCCAGCATTTT. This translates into CASSGGFERDAQPYSNQPQHF.

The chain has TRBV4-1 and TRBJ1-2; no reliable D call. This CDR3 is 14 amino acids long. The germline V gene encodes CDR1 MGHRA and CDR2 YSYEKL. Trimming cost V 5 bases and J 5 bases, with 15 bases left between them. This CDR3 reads CASSYPRESYGYTF. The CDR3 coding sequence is TGCGCCAGCAGCTACCCGAGGGAGTCGTATGGCTACACCTTC.

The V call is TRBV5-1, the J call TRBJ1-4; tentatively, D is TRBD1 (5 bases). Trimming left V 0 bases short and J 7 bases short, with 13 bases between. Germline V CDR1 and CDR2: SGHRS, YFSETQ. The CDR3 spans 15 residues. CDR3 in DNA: TGCGCCAGCAGCTTGGCCGGGACTGAGGGTGAAAAACTGTTTTTT. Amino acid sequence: CASSLAGTEGEKLFF.

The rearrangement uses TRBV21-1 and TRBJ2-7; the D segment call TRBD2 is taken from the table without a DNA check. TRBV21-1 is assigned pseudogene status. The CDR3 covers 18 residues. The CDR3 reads CASSLNGTSGRGPYEQYF. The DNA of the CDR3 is TGTGCCAGCAGCTTGAATGGAACTAGCGGGAGAGGACCATACGAGCAGTACTTC.

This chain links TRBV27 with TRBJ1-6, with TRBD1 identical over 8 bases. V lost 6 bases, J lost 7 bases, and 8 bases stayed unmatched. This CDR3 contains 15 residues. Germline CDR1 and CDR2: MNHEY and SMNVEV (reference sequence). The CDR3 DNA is TGTGCCAGCAGGAATCAGGGGGCGAGCAATTCACCCCTCCACTTT. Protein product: CASRNQGASNSPLHF.

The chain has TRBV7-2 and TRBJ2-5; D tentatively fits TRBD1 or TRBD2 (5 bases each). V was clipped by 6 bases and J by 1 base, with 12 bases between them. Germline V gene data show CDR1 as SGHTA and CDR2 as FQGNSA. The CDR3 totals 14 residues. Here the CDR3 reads CASSLGRSQETQYF. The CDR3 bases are TGTGCCAGCAGTTTGGGACGGAGCCAAGAGACCCAGTACTTC.

CDR3 in DNA: TGTGCCAGTAGATTCGGGACTAGCGGAACCTACGAGCAGTACTTC. Its protein product is CASRFGTSGTYEQYF. The chain carries TRBV19 and TRBJ2-7; 11 bases align to TRBD2. V dropped 6 bases and J dropped 2; count of bases not matched to a gene: 6. Germline V gives CDR1 LNHDA, CDR2 SQIVND (reference sequence). CDR3 length: 15 amino acids.

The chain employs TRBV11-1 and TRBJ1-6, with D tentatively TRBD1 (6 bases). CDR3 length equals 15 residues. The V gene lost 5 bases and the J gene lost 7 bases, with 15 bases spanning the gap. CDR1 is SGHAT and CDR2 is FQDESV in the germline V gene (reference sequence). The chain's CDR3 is CASSANTGTNSPLHF. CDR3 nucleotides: TGTGCCAGCAGCGCGAATACCGGGACAAATTCACCCCTCCACTTT. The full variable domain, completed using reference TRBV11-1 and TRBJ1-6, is EAEVAQSPRYKITEKSQAVAFWCDPISGHATLYWYRQILGQGPELLVQFQDESVVDDSQLPKDRFSAERLKGVDSTLKIQPAELGDSAMYLCASSANTGTNSPLHFGNGTRLTVT.

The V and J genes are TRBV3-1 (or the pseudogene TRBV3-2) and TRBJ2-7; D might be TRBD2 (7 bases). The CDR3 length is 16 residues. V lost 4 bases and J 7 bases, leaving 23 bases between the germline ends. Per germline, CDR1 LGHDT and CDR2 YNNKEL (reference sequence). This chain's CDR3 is CASSPKDPRGPREQYF. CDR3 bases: TGTGCCAGCAGCCCCAAGGACCCGCGGGGGCCTCGAGAGCAGTACTTC.

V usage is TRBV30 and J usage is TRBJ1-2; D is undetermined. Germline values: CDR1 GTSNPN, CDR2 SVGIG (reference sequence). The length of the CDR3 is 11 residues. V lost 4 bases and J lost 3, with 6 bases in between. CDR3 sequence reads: CAWNRDYGYTF. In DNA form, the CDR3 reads TGTGCCTGGAACCGAGACTATGGCTACACCTTC.

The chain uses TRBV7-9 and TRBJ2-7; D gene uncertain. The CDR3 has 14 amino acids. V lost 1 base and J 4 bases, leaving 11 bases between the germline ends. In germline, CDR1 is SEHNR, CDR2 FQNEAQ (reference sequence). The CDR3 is CASSLGARFYEQYF. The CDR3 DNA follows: TGTGCCAGCAGCTTAGGGGCCAGATTTTACGAGCAGTACTTC.

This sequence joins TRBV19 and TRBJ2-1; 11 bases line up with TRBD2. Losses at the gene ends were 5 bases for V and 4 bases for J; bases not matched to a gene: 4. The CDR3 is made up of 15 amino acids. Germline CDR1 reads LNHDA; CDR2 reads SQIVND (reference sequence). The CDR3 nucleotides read TGTGCCAGTAGTCAACTAGCGGGGGTTTACAATGAGCAGTTCTTC. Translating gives CASSQLAGVYNEQFF.

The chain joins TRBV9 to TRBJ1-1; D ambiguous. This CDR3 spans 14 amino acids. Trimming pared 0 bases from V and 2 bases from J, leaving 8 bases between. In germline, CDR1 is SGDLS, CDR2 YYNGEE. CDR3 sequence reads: CASSVGVGNTEAFF. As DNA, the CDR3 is TGTGCCAGCAGCGTAGGGGTGGGAAACACTGAAGCTTTCTTT.

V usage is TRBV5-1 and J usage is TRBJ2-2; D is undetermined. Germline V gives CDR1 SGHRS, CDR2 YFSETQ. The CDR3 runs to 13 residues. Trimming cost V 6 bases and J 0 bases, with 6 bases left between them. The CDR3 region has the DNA TGCGCCAGCAAAGCTTCGAACACCGGGGAGCTGTTTTTT. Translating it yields CASKASNTGELFF.

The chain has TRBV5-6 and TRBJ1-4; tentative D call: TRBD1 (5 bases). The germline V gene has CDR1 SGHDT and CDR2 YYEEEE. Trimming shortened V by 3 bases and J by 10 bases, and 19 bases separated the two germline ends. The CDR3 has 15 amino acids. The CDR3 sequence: CASSSGPRQGGKLFF. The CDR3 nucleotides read TGTGCCAGCAGCTCCGGACCCCGGCAGGGTGGAAAACTGTTTTTT.

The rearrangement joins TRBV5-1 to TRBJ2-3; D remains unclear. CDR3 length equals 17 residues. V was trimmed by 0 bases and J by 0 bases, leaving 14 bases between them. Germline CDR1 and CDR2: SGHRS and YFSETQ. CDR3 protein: CASSLDSLTSSTDTQYF. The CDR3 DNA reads TGCGCCAGCAGCTTGGATTCGTTGACATCCAGCACAGATACGCAGTATTTT. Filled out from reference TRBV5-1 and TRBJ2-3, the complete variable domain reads KAGVTQTPRYLIKTRGQQVTLSCSPISGHRSVSWYQQTPGQGLQFLFEYFSETQRNKGNFPGRFSGRQFSNSRSEMNVSTLELGDSALYLCASSLDSLTSSTDTQYFGPGTRLTVL.

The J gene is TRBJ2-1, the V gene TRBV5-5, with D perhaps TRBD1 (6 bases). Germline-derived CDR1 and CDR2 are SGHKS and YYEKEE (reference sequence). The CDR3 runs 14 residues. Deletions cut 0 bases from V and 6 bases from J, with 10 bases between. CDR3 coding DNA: TGTGCCAGCAGCTTGGACAGGGTAGTCAATGAGCAGTTCTTC. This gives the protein CASSLDRVVNEQFF.

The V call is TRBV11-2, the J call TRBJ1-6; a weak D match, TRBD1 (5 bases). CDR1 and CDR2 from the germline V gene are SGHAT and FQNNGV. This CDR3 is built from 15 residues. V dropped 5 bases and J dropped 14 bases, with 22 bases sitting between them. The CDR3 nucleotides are TGTGCCAGCAGCCTCCCCGGCAGGGACGCCCTATCCCTCCACTTT. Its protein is CASSLPGRDALSLHF.

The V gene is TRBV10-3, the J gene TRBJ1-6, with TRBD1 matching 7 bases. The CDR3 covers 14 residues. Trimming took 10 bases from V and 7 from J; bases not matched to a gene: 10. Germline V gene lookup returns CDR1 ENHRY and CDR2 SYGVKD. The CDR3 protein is CATGLGTDNSPLHF. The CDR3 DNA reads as TGTGCCACCGGGCTCGGGACAGACAATTCACCCCTCCACTTT.

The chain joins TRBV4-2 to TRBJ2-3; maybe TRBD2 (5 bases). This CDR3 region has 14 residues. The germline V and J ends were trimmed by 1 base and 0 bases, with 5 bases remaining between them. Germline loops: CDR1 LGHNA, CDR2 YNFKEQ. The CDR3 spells CASSQGTSTDTQYF. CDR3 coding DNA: TGTGCCAGCAGCCAAGGGACTAGCACAGATACGCAGTATTTT.